Shown below are 8 T cell receptor beta chains from a single sample sequenced in a study of cytotoxic CD8 clonotypes in ibrutinib-treated CLL. Profiled with immunoSEQ multiplex PCR; TCRdb holds only in-frame clones, not every one. The data contain 50,000 to 60,000 clones, less than 90% of them seen just once; the ten biggest clones take up roughly 21%. The sequenced sample was PBMCs, obtained after 24 months of ibrutinib treatment. These receptors all come from a human donor with chronic lymphocytic leukemia.

The V and J genes are TRBV7-6 and TRBJ2-2, with 13 nucleotides matching TRBD2. This CDR3 has 19 residues. Germline V gives CDR1 SGHVS, CDR2 FNYEAQ. V shed 4 bases and J 2 bases; nucleotides not matched to a gene: 10. The CDR3 nucleotides read TGTGCCAGCAGCTACCGGACTAGCGGGAGAGGTGGAAACACCGGGGAGCTGTTTTTT. It translates to CASSYRTSGRGGNTGELFF.

The V gene is TRBV19, the J gene TRBJ1-1, with D hard to call. V dropped 0 bases and J dropped 4 bases, with 12 bases sitting between them. Germline loops: CDR1 LNHDA, CDR2 SQIVND (reference sequence). CDR3 length: 15 amino acids. Here the CDR3 reads CASSIDPGKGTEAFF. DNA for the CDR3: TGTGCCAGTAGTATAGACCCGGGGAAGGGCACTGAAGCTTTCTTT.

The V and J genes are TRBV30 and TRBJ1-1; no clear D. V was trimmed by 4 bases and J by 0 bases, leaving 6 bases between them. The CDR3 has 12 amino acids. The V gene's germline CDR1 is GTSNPN and CDR2 SVGIG (reference sequence). CDR3 protein: CAWTGMNTEAFF. CDR3 in DNA: TGTGCCTGGACAGGAATGAACACTGAAGCTTTCTTT.

This chain uses TRBV11-2 with TRBJ2-3, with D unresolved. The CDR3 extends over 14 amino acids. The V end was cut by 1 base, the J end by 0 bases, with 5 bases between. Germline CDR1 reads SGHAT; CDR2 reads FQNNGV. CDR3 loop: CASSLARSTDTQYF. CDR3 DNA: TGTGCCAGCAGCTTAGCCCGGAGCACAGATACGCAGTATTTT.

The chain recombines TRBV15 with TRBJ1-2; D is possibly TRBD1 (5 bases). There are 12 residues in the CDR3. Trimming stripped 0 bases from V and 7 bases from J, with 6 bases between. Germline V gene sequence: CDR1 LNHNV, CDR2 YYDKDF (reference sequence). For the CDR3, the DNA is TGTGCCACCAGCAGAGATGGGGGTGGCTACACCTTC. Translating it yields CATSRDGGGYTF. Drawing the rest from reference TRBV15 and TRBJ1-2, the complete variable domain is DAMVIQNPRYQVTQFGKPVTLSCSQTLNHNVMYWYQQKSSQAPKLLFHYYDKDFNNEADTPDNFQSRRPNTSFCFLDIRSPGLGDTAMYLCATSRDGGGYTFGSGTRLTVV.

The CDR3 DNA is TGTGCCAGCAGCTTGGGGACAGGGCTGAGAAACTATGGCTACACCTTC. Translating gives CASSLGTGLRNYGYTF. The chain is built from TRBV5-6 and TRBJ1-2; 8 bases line up with TRBD1. The CDR3 spans 16 residues. Trimming cost V 0 bases and J 2 bases; bases outside gene matches: 6. The germline V gene has CDR1 SGHDT and CDR2 YYEEEE.

The rearrangement uses TRBV11-1 and TRBJ1-1, with 8 bases lining up with TRBD1. Germline CDR1 SGHAT, CDR2 FQDESV (reference sequence). The CDR3 covers 14 residues. With V trimmed by 3 bases and J by 4 bases, 4 bases remained unmatched. The DNA for the CDR3 is TGTGCCAGCAGCTTCAGTACAGGGGGCACTGAAGCTTTCTTT. Protein product: CASSFSTGGTEAFF.

The chain has TRBV4-2 and TRBJ2-5; D remains unclear. The ends were cut back, 1 base at V and 4 bases at J, with 7 bases in the middle. The CDR3 extends over 13 amino acids. CDR1 LGHNA and CDR2 YNFKEQ come from the germline V gene. In nucleotides, the CDR3 is TGTGCCAGCAGCCAAGCCGACGGAGAGACCCAGTACTTC. This sequence encodes CASSQADGETQYF.